This T cell receptor (beta chain) was profiled in a study of metastatic and nonmetastatic thyroid tumors. Study summary: Repertoires were compared across blood and tumor or nodule tissue from malignant and benign thyroid patients.

The V gene lost 4 bases and the J gene lost 6 bases, with 11 bases spanning the gap. Germline V gene lookup returns CDR1 SGDLS and CDR2 YYNGEE. This CDR3 has 13 amino acids. This clone was detected only a few times. What it binds is unknown. Since a much larger clone is just one base distant, this may be a read error. Whole-study results and caveats: Malignant thyroid tumors reportedly had TCR beta diversity that was significantly higher than in benign nodules, in blood and tumor.

Authors' data handling: Clinicopathological groups supplied CDR3 differences that were used to build a distant-metastasis classifier for papillary thyroid cancer. TCRdb reprocessed the PCR reads using MiXCR. Here the V and J calls rest on TCRdb's processing, not on the authors' analysis. The sample lists 30,000 to 40,000 clones, approximately 15% occurring once. Each patient went into thyroid surgery without having received any treatment. The chain couples TRBV9 to TRBJ2-1; possible D gene TRBD1, 6 bases. The sample comprised blood. The TCR comes from a male donor with papillary thyroid cancer or a benign thyroid nodule (not recorded which). Some clones in this sample may be carry-over from other donors' samples. This chain's CDR3 is CASSPGQCNEQFF. DNA for the CDR3: TGTGCCAGCAGCCCGGGACAATGCAATGAGCAGTTCTTC.